The clone carrying this T cell receptor (beta chain) came up many times. Its antigen is not identified. Preparation of the unsorted libraries drew on 2 million PBMCs stored at -80 C. This CDR3 region has 11 residues. With 4 bases removed from V and 14 bases from J, the gap between germline ends came to 12 bases. This entry comes from a study of neurological immune-mediated disorders. Study-level results: CDR3 amino acid sequences of expanded clones were not shared across subjects, a result suggesting private repertoires in all groups.

TCRdb reanalysed the 5' RACE reads using MiXCR and keeps one entry per CDR3 protein. The table shows more than 20,000 distinct CDR3 sequences, with approximately 2.7% occurring only once. The receptor was isolated from a woman in her fifties or sixties with multiple sclerosis. The chain employs TRBV12-3 or TRBV12-4 and TRBJ2-1; D unclear. Sequenced material: PBMCs. CDR3 DNA: TGTGCCAGCAGTTCACGTTTTGCGGAGTTCTTC. Encoded protein: CASSSRFAEFF.